This record covers a single T cell receptor (beta chain). This clone turned up a few times. Its antigen has not been determined. Base-call qualities are not available, and no considerably larger clone is one nucleotide away. One collaborating source in Seattle enrolled patients during active infection and followed them longitudinally through the course of disease. Collaborating institutions collected whole blood in K2EDTA tubes following their own protocols. For TCRbeta analysis, collaborators shipped samples as frozen whole blood, isolated PBMCs, or DNA extracted from either of those sample types. The sample is drawn from a study of blood T cell repertoires in COVID-19 (dated by TCRdb to 2019 to 2021). For context, the study as a whole: The collaborator samples originated in the United States, Italy and Spain and spanned the acute and convalescent phases of COVID-19. The prospective study material was composed of cDNA or gDNA derived from T cells, B-cell-depleted T cells, or PBMCs. The dataset comprised deeply sampled blood TCRbeta repertoires from subjects exposed to, actively infected with, or recovered from COVID-19. A freely available public database, intended as a resource for researchers studying the immune response to SARS-CoV-2, is where the repertoires were released. Samples came from the ongoing ImmuneRACE study (first 160 participants) plus 1,254 subjects from 6 global collaborators. A de-identified subject ID, COVID-19 status, age in years and sex were almost always included in the sample metadata. Where HLA class I and class II types were available, the types were taken from metadata supplied by the sample provider, not from assay-based typing.

TCRbeta CDR3 regions were amplified from genomic DNA by means of the immunoSEQ Assay, a bias-controlled multiplex PCR. The paper's processing steps were these. Nucleated cell counts per sample were estimated from amplification of reference gene primers within the assay. Sequence reads were collapsed and filtered to measure the absolute abundance of every unique TCRbeta CDR3 rearrangement. Productive Simpson clonality was computed per sample as the square root of Simpson's diversity index over productive rearrangements. As stored in TCRdb, this immuneACCESS dataset retains in-frame rearrangements with V and J assigned. A fraction of the clones does not appear; measured against another copy, unresolved V genes explain less than half of the discrepancy, and the remainder lacks a known reason. Clone size and V and J calls were adopted from that table, with D and trimming inferred from the DNA. The sample contains roughly 75,000 clones, about 85% of them found a single time. 10% to 15% of the sample is taken by the ten largest.

In the germline V gene (reference sequence), CDR1 corresponds to DFQATT and CDR2 to SNEGSKA. V lost 3 bases and J lost 2 bases, and the count of bases not matched to a germline gene is 5. The CDR3 starts with the cysteine, ends with the phenylalanine, and has 14 residues. Of the read, only the CDR3 DNA is kept; its 42 bases are in frame from base 1. What the work shows at the level of the full study, not this receptor alone: The quantity of clinical and demographic metadata differed by source and by participant and was supplied without curation.

The specimen was peripheral blood. This receptor was obtained from a middle-aged man with COVID-19, enrolled during active disease. In this chain, TRBV20-1 is recombined with TRBJ2-7, with TRBD2 identical over 9 junction bases. The CDR3 here reads CSASETSGPYEQYF. Here is the DNA: TGCAGTGCTAGTGAGACTAGCGGACCCTACGAGCAGTACTTC.